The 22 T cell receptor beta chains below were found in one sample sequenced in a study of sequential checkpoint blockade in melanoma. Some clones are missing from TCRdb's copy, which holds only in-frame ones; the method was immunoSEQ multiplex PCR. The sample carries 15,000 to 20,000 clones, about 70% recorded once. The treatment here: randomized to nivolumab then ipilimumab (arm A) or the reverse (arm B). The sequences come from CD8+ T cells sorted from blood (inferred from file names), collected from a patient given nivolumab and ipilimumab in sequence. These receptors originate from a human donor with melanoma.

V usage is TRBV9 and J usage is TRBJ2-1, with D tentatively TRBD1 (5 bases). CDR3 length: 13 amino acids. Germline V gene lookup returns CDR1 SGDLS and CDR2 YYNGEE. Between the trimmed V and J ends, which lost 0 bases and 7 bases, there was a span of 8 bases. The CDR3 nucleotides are TGTGCCAGCAGCGTAGGGACAAAGAATGAGCAGTTCTTC. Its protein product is CASSVGTKNEQFF.

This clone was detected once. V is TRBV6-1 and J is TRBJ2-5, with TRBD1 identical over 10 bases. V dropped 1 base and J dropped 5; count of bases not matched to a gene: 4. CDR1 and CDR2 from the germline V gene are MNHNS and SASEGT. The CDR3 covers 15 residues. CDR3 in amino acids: CASSEGTGGGETQYF. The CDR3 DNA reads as TGTGCCAGCAGTGAAGGGACAGGGGGAGGGGAGACCCAGTACTTC.

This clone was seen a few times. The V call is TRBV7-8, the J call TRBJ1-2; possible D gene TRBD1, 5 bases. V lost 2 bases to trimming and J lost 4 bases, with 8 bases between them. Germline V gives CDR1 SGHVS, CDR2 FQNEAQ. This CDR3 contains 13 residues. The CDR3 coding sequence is TGTGCCAGCAGCTTATATAGGGGCTATGGCTACACCTTC. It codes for CASSLYRGYGYTF.

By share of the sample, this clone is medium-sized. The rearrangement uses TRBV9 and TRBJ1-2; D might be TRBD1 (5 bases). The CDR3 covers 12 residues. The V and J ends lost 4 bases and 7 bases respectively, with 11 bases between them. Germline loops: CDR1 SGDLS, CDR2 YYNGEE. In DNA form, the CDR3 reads TGTGCCAGCAGCACGCAGGGTGGTGGCTACACCTTC. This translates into CASSTQGGGYTF.

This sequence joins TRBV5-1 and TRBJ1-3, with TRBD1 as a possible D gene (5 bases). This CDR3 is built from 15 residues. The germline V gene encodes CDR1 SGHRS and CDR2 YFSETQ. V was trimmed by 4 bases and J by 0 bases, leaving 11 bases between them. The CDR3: CASSAVTASGNTIYF. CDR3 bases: TGCGCCAGCAGCGCGGTGACAGCCTCTGGAAACACCATATATTTT.

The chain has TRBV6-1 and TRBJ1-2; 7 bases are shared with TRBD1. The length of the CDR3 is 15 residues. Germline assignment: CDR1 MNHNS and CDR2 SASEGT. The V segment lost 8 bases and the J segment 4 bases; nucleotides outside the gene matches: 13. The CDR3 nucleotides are TGTGCCAGCGGGCCTTTAGGGGGCCGGGGCTATGGCTACACCTTC. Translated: CASGPLGGRGYGYTF.

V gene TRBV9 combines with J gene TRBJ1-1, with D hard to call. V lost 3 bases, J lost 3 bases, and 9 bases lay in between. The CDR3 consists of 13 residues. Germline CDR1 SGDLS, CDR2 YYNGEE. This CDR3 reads CASSGAWDTEAFF. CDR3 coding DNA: TGTGCCAGCAGCGGGGCTTGGGACACTGAAGCTTTCTTT.

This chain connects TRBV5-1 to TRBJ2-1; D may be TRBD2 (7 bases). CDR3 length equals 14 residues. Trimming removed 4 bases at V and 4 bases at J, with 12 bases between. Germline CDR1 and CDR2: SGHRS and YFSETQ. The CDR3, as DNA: TGCGCCAGCAGCGCCGGGGGGCCGTACAATGAGCAGTTCTTC. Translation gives CASSAGGPYNEQFF.

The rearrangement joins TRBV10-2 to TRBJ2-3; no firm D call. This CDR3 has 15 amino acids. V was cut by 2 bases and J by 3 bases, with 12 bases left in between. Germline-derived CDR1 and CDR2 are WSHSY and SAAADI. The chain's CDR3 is CASSEAGLTTDTQYF. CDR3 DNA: TGCGCCAGCAGTGAGGCAGGCCTTACTACAGATACGCAGTATTTT.

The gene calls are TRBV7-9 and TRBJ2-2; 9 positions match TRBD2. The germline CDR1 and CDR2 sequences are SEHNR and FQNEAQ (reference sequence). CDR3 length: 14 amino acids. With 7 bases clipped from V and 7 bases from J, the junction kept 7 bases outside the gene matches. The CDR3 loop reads CASTRLAVIGELFF. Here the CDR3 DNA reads TGTGCCAGCACCAGACTAGCGGTCATCGGGGAGCTGTTTTTT.

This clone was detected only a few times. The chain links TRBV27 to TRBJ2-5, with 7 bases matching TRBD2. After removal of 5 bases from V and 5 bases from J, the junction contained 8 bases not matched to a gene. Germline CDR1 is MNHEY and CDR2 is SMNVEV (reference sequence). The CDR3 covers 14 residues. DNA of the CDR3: TGTGCCAGCAGTAGGGAGGGTTTCGGGGAGACCCAGTACTTC. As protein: CASSREGFGETQYF.

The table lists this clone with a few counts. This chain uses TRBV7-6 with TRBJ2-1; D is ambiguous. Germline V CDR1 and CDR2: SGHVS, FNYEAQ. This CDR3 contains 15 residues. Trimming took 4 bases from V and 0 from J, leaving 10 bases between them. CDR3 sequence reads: CASSSGSGSYNEQFF. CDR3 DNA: TGTGCCAGCAGCTCCGGATCAGGCTCCTACAATGAGCAGTTCTTC.

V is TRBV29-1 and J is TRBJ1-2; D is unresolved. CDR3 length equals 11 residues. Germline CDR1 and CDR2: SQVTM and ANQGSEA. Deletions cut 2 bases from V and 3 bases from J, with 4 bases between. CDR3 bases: TGCAGCGTTGAATTAGACTATGGCTACACCTTC. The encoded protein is CSVELDYGYTF.

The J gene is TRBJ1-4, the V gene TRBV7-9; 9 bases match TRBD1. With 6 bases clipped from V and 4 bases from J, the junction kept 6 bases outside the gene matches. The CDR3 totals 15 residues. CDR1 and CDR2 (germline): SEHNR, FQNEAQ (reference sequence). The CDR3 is CASRARDRDNEKLFF. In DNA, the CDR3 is TGTGCCAGCAGGGCCCGGGACAGGGATAATGAAAAACTGTTTTTT.

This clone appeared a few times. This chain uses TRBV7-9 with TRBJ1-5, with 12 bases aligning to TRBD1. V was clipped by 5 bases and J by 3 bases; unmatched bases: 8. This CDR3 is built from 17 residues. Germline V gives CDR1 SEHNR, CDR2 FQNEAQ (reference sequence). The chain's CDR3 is CASSEGQGAAPNQPQHF. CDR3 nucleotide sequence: TGTGCCAGCAGCGAGGGACAGGGGGCGGCCCCCAATCAGCCCCAGCATTTT.

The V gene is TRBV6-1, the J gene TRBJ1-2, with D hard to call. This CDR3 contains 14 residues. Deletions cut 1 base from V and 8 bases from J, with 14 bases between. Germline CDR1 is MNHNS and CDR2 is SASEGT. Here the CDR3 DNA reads TGTGCCAGCAGTGAAGGTCGCAGGTTGGTAGGCTACACCTTC. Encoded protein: CASSEGRRLVGYTF.

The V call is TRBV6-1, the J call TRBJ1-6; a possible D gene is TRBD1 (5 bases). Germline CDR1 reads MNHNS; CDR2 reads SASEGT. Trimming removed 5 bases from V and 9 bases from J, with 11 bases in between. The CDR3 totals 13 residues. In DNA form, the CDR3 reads TGTGCCAGCAGTTTGGGGCCAATTTCACCCCTCCACTTT. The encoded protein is CASSLGPISPLHF.

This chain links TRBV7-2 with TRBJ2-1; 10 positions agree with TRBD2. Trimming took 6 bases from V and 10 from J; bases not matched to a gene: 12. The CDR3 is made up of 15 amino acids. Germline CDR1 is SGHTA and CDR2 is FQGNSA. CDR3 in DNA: TGTGCCAGCAGTTTGCTAGCGGGGGTTTTGGGGGAGCAGTTCTTC. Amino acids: CASSLLAGVLGEQFF. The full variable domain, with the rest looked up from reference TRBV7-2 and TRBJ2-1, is GAGVSQSPSNKVTEKGKDVELRCDPISGHTALYWYRQSLGQGLEFLIYFQGNSAPDKSGLPSDRFSAERTGGSVSTLTIQRTQQEDSAVYLCASSLLAGVLGEQFFGPGTRLTVL.

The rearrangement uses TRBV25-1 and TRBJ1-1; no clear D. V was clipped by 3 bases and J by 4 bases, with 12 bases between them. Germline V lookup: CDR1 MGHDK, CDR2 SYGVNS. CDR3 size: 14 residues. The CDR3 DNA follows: TGTGCCAGCAGTGACTACGGGAGGGCCACTGAAGCTTTCTTT. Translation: CASSDYGRATEAFF.

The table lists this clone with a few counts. The CDR3 sequence is CASSITSSSYNEQFF. The CDR3 DNA is TGTGCCAGTAGTATTACCTCCAGCTCCTACAATGAGCAGTTCTTC. V gene TRBV19 combines with J gene TRBJ2-1; D ambiguous. V was cut by 3 bases and J by 0 bases, with 9 bases left in between. The CDR3 is 15 residues long. In germline, CDR1 is LNHDA, CDR2 SQIVND (reference sequence).

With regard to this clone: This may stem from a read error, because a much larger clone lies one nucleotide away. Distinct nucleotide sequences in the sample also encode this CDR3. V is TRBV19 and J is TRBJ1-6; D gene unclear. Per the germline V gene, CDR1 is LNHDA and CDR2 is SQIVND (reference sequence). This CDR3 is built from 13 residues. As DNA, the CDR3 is TGTGCCAGTAACAGCCATCCGAATTCCCCCCTCCACTTT. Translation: CASNSHPNSPLHF.

Here the CDR3 DNA reads TGTGCCAGCAGCCCCGGCGGGACGAACACTGAAGCTTTCTTT. This codes for CASSPGGTNTEAFF. The chain carries TRBV7-9 and TRBJ1-1, with a weak D call TRBD1 (5 bases). Trimming cost V 5 bases and J 1 base, with 11 bases left between them. This CDR3 is built from 14 residues. Germline values: CDR1 SEHNR, CDR2 FQNEAQ (reference sequence).